This T cell receptor beta chain was retrieved from a study of T cells after yellow fever vaccination. Germline V gene sequence: CDR1 ENHRY, CDR2 SYGVKD. V lost 9 bases to trimming and J lost 9 bases; unmatched junction nucleotides: 7. The CDR3 totals 13 residues. Production of TCR cDNA was by 5'RACE template switching, which also added a universal primer site and UMIs. TCRdb reanalysed the 5' RACE reads using MiXCR and keeps one entry per CDR3 protein. The table shows hundreds of thousands of distinct CDR3 sequences, with 13% occurring only once. General study findings and limits: Researchers noted that a small share of clonotypes showed up in both CD4 and CD8 compartments.

A word on this clonotype: Its antigen is unknown.

The sequencing used PBMCs, collected on the day of the yellow fever booster vaccination. The origin of this receptor is a man in his thirties or forties who received the YFV17D yellow fever vaccine. The J gene is TRBJ1-6, the V gene TRBV10-3; 8 positions agree with TRBD1. CDR3 in amino acids: CAITDRVGSPLHF. CDR3 nucleotide sequence: TGTGCCATTACGGACAGGGTGGGTTCACCCCTCCACTTT.